The 30 T cell receptor gamma chains below all came from one sample that was sequenced in a study of Vδ1+ human thymocytes. Points from the study as a whole: Thymic TRG and TRD repertoires appeared highly polyclonal.

What these receptors recognize is not known. RNA was extracted from the cells and then reverse transcribed. The CDR3 regions were amplified by multiplex PCR from V-gene primers to a constant-region primer. TCRdb reanalyzed the multiplex PCR reads using CATT. The sample yields more than 35,000 gamma-chain clones, about 19% seen once. Sequencing used Vdelta1+ gamma-delta thymocytes from the thymus. The sample's subset: FACS-sorted CD3+ TCRalphabeta- TCRVdelta1+ TCRVdelta2- thymocytes. The receptors originated from a girl under three years old who had congenital heart surgery.

This chain connects TRGV2 to TRGJP2. CDR3 length: 15 residues. Germline V gene sequence: CDR1 EGSNGY, CDR2 YDSYNSKV. Trimming took 0 bases from V and 6 from J; bases not matched to a gene: 7. This CDR3 is CATWDGPFGDWIKTF. In nucleotides, the CDR3 is TGTGCCACCTGGGACGGGCCTTTTGGTGATTGGATCAAGACGTTT.

This rearrangement joins TRGV3 to TRGJ1 or TRGJ2. V lost 6 bases to trimming and J lost 8 bases; unmatched junction nucleotides: 4. There are 10 residues in the CDR3. Germline values: CDR1 VTNTFY, CDR2 YDVSTARD (reference sequence). This CDR3 reads CATWTNKKLF. The CDR3 nucleotides read TGTGCCACCTGGACAAATAAGAAACTCTTT.

There are a few counts of this clone. Additional DNA sequences in this sample encode the identical CDR3. V usage is TRGV9 and J usage is TRGJ1 or TRGJ2. The CDR3 runs 11 residues. Germline assignment: CDR1 GITISATS and CDR2 ISYDGTV (reference sequence). V lost 3 bases to trimming and J lost 6 bases; unmatched junction nucleotides: 2. In DNA, the CDR3 is TGTGCCTTGTGGGAGTCTTATAAGAAACTCTTT. It specifies CALWESYKKLF.

The table lists this clone with a few counts. The chain combines TRGV8 with TRGJ1 or TRGJ2. The CDR3 covers 13 residues. Germline V gene data show CDR1 as VENAVY and CDR2 as YDSYNSRV. J lost 3 bases, V lost 5 bases, and 7 bases had no gene match. This CDR3 is CATWGGAYYKKLF. The CDR3 nucleotides read TGTGCCACCTGGGGCGGAGCTTATTATAAGAAACTCTTT.

The chain is built from TRGV8 and TRGJ1 or TRGJ2. Germline V CDR1 and CDR2: VENAVY, YDSYNSRV. The CDR3 has 10 amino acids. The V and J ends lost 3 bases and 12 bases, in that order; junction bases with no gene match: 5. For the CDR3, the DNA is TGTGCCACCTGGGATCCTCGGAAACTCTTT. Its protein is CATWDPRKLF.

This chain uses TRGV2 with TRGJ1 or TRGJ2. CDR1 is EGSNGY and CDR2 is YDSYNSKV in the germline V gene. The CDR3 is 12 amino acids. V lost 0 bases and J lost 12; bases outside the gene matches: 8. The CDR3 here is CATWDGPGRKLF. The CDR3 DNA is TGTGCCACCTGGGACGGGCCCGGGAGGAAACTCTTT.

This clone showed up just a few times. Other nucleotide sequences from this sample produce the same CDR3. The V gene is TRGV2, the J gene TRGJ1 or TRGJ2. CDR3 length: 15 amino acids. The V and J ends lost 1 base and 0 bases, in that order; junction bases with no gene match: 6. Germline V CDR1 and CDR2: EGSNGY, YDSYNSKV. The CDR3 region has the DNA TGTGCCACCTGGGACGGCCTTGCGAATTATTATAAGAAACTCTTT. Its translation: CATWDGLANYYKKLF.

The chain uses TRGV3 and TRGJ1 or TRGJ2. CDR3 length equals 13 residues. Per germline, CDR1 VTNTFY and CDR2 YDVSTARD (reference sequence). The trim removed 3 bases at V and 7 bases at J, leaving 9 bases unmatched. The DNA for the CDR3 is TGTGCCACCTGGGACTCCGGGGAATATAAGAAACTCTTT. Protein product: CATWDSGEYKKLF.

The chain has TRGV8 and TRGJ1 or TRGJ2. This CDR3 region has 10 residues. V shed 3 bases, J shed 12 bases, and the junction held 5 bases outside the gene matches. Germline CDR1 and CDR2: VENAVY and YDSYNSRV. DNA for the CDR3: TGTGCCACCTGGGATGGTTTGAAACTCTTT. Its translation: CATWDGLKLF.

In this sample, this clone turned up a few times. This chain links TRGV2 with TRGJP2. J lost 2 bases, V lost 8 bases, and 5 bases had no gene match. From germline, CDR1 is EGSNGY and CDR2 YDSYNSKV. CDR3 size: 13 residues. CDR3 DNA: TGTGCCACCTATCGAAGTAGTGATTGGATCAAGACGTTT. Its protein product is CATYRSSDWIKTF.

This clone showed up just a few times. The rearrangement joins TRGV9 to TRGJ1 or TRGJ2. CDR3 length: 14 amino acids. Per germline, CDR1 GITISATS and CDR2 ISYDGTV (reference sequence). The V segment lost 1 base and the J segment 6 bases; nucleotides outside the gene matches: 9. CDR3: CALWEVAPSYKKLF. CDR3 nucleotide sequence: TGTGCCTTGTGGGAGGTTGCCCCGTCTTATAAGAAACTCTTT.

This clone was detected only a few times. The chain employs TRGV8 and TRGJ1 or TRGJ2. V gave up 5 bases and J gave up 0 bases; unmatched junction bases: 4. Germline CDR1 VENAVY, CDR2 YDSYNSRV. CDR3 length equals 13 residues. Here the CDR3 DNA reads TGTGCCACCTGGGTTAAGAATTATTATAAGAAACTCTTT. As protein: CATWVKNYYKKLF.

In its sample, this clone was seen a few times. V is TRGV2 and J is TRGJ1 or TRGJ2. CDR1 is EGSNGY and CDR2 is YDSYNSKV in the germline V gene. V lost 3 bases to trimming and J lost 3 bases; unmatched junction nucleotides: 5. The CDR3 totals 13 residues. CDR3: CATWDNRYYKKLF. CDR3 coding DNA: TGTGCCACCTGGGACAATCGTTATTATAAGAAACTCTTT.

This clone was detected a few times. The sample contains more than one DNA sequence encoding this CDR3. The chain employs TRGV3 and TRGJ1 or TRGJ2. Per the germline V gene, CDR1 is VTNTFY and CDR2 is YDVSTARD (reference sequence). This CDR3 region has 11 residues. The J segment lost 10 bases and the V segment lost 3 bases, leaving 6 bases of the junction unmatched. CDR3 sequence: CATWDLRKKLF. CDR3 sequence (DNA): TGTGCCACCTGGGACCTGAGGAAGAAACTCTTT.

This clone was seen a handful of times. The chain is built from TRGV9 and TRGJ1 or TRGJ2. The length of the CDR3 is 14 residues. Germline V gives CDR1 GITISATS, CDR2 ISYDGTV (reference sequence). V trimming: 0 bases; J trimming: 9 bases; junction bases outside the gene matches: 11. CDR3 sequence (DNA): TGTGCCTTGTGGGAGGTGATACACTGGGGTAAGAAACTCTTT. This sequence encodes CALWEVIHWGKKLF.

This clone showed up just a few times. This sample also contains other DNA sequences that code for the same CDR3. The V gene is TRGV2, the J gene TRGJ1 or TRGJ2. Germline loops: CDR1 EGSNGY, CDR2 YDSYNSKV. The CDR3 is 13 amino acids. The J segment lost 7 bases and the V segment lost 0 bases, leaving 6 bases of the junction unmatched. The DNA for the CDR3 is TGTGCCACCTGGGACGGGCGGCGATATAAGAAACTCTTT. Its translation is CATWDGRRYKKLF.

This chain joins TRGV2 and TRGJ1 or TRGJ2. CDR3 length: 13 residues. Unmatched junction bases numbered 6, after V lost 2 bases and J lost 5 bases. The germline CDR1 and CDR2 sequences are EGSNGY and YDSYNSKV. This chain's CDR3 is CATWDDENYKKLF. CDR3 in DNA: TGTGCCACCTGGGACGATGAAAATTATAAGAAACTCTTT.

In its sample, this clone ranks as medium-sized. Additional DNA sequences in this sample encode the identical CDR3. The rearrangement uses TRGV3 and TRGJ1 or TRGJ2. Germline loops: CDR1 VTNTFY, CDR2 YDVSTARD (reference sequence). There are 13 residues in the CDR3. V was pared by 0 bases and J by 2 bases, with 1 base of the junction left unmatched. The CDR3 DNA sequence: TGTGCCACCTGGGACAGGGATTATTATAAGAAACTCTTT. Translation gives CATWDRDYYKKLF.

This clone was recorded a few times. This chain joins TRGV2 and TRGJ1 or TRGJ2. Germline loops: CDR1 EGSNGY, CDR2 YDSYNSKV. The CDR3 is 13 residues long. Trimming took 0 bases from V and 8 from J; bases not matched to a gene: 7. The CDR3 region has the DNA TGTGCCACCTGGGACGGGCCTCAGCATAAGAAACTCTTT. The encoded protein is CATWDGPQHKKLF.

This clone was observed a few times. The genes are TRGV4 and TRGJ1 or TRGJ2. This CDR3 has 13 residues. Germline V gene lookup returns CDR1 EGSTGY and CDR2 YDSYTSSV. V was clipped by 4 bases and J by 7 bases; unmatched bases: 10. The CDR3 DNA sequence: TGTGCCACCTGGGACACTGGCGAATATAAGAAACTCTTT. Its translation: CATWDTGEYKKLF.

This clone occurred a few times. A much larger clone lies a single base off, so this may be a read error. The chain has TRGV9 and TRGJ1 or TRGJ2. Germline V gives CDR1 GITISATS, CDR2 ISYDGTV (reference sequence). Trimming cost V 0 bases and J 0 bases; bases outside gene matches: 2. The CDR3 is 14 amino acids. The chain's CDR3 is CALWEVANYYKKLF. Written as DNA, the CDR3 is TGTGCCTTGTGGGAGGTGGCGAATTATTATAAGAAACTCTTT.

The V gene is TRGV4, the J gene TRGJ1 or TRGJ2. Trimming cost V 0 bases and J 6 bases; bases outside gene matches: 8. Germline V lookup: CDR1 EGSTGY, CDR2 YDSYTSSV. The CDR3 spans 14 residues. Here the CDR3 reads CATWDGPSCYKKLF. In DNA form, the CDR3 reads TGTGCCACCTGGGATGGGCCTTCTTGTTATAAGAAACTCTTT.

This clone was observed a handful of times. The V gene is TRGV4, the J gene TRGJ1 or TRGJ2. This CDR3 comprises 14 residues. Germline CDR1 EGSTGY, CDR2 YDSYTSSV. Germline trimming cut 0 bases from V and 3 bases from J; bases unmatched to any gene: 5. In DNA, the CDR3 is TGTGCCACCTGGGATGGGCATGTTTATTATAAGAAACTCTTT. Protein: CATWDGHVYYKKLF.

This clone has more than one count but fewer than ten. This rearrangement joins TRGV8 to TRGJP2. Germline loops: CDR1 VENAVY, CDR2 YDSYNSRV. V shed 0 bases and J 5 bases; nucleotides not matched to a gene: 6. The CDR3 has 15 amino acids. The CDR3 spells CATWDRSGSDWIKTF. DNA of the CDR3: TGTGCCACCTGGGATAGGAGTGGGAGTGATTGGATCAAGACGTTT.

This chain connects TRGV9 to TRGJ1 or TRGJ2. The ends lost 3 bases at V and 7 bases at J; junction bases unmatched: 12. CDR3 length: 14 amino acids. Germline V CDR1 and CDR2: GITISATS, ISYDGTV (reference sequence). The CDR3 DNA is TGTGCCTTGTGGGAGTTAGGCCTGAGATATAAGAAACTCTTT. Residues: CALWELGLRYKKLF.

V is TRGV3 and J is TRGJ1 or TRGJ2. J gave up 9 bases and V 0 bases, and 5 bases lay outside the gene matches. The CDR3 totals 12 residues. The V gene's germline CDR1 is VTNTFY and CDR2 YDVSTARD (reference sequence). CDR3 sequence: CATWDRLSKKLF. DNA for the CDR3: TGTGCCACCTGGGACAGGCTAAGTAAGAAACTCTTT.

This clone appeared a few times. A much larger clone differs by one base, so this may be a read error. V and J are TRGV3 and TRGJ1 or TRGJ2. Germline V CDR1 and CDR2: VTNTFY, YDVSTARD (reference sequence). With 5 bases clipped from V and 0 bases from J, the junction kept 4 bases outside the gene matches. The CDR3 sequence is 13 residues long. As DNA, the CDR3 is TGTGCCACCTGGGTGACGAATTATTATAAGAAACTCTTT. Its protein product is CATWVTNYYKKLF.

Of note for this clone: Distinct nucleotide sequences in the sample also encode this CDR3. This chain connects TRGV4 to TRGJ1 or TRGJ2. Per germline, CDR1 EGSTGY and CDR2 YDSYTSSV. V shed 2 bases, J shed 11 bases, and the junction held 3 bases outside the gene matches. This CDR3 has 10 residues. This CDR3 is CATWDVEKLF. CDR3 bases: TGTGCCACCTGGGATGTGGAGAAACTCTTT.

This clone is classed as medium-sized. Additional DNA sequences in this sample encode the identical CDR3. V usage is TRGV9 and J usage is TRGJ1 or TRGJ2. Germline loops: CDR1 GITISATS, CDR2 ISYDGTV (reference sequence). This CDR3 has 11 amino acids. V trimming: 0 bases; J trimming: 12 bases; junction bases outside the gene matches: 5. The CDR3 loop reads CALWEVLWKLF. The CDR3 nucleotides read TGTGCCTTGTGGGAGGTGCTCTGGAAACTCTTT.

The chain is built from TRGV9 and TRGJP2. J was trimmed by 13 bases and V by 0 bases; bases with no gene match: 11. This CDR3 has 14 amino acids. Germline V gives CDR1 GITISATS, CDR2 ISYDGTV (reference sequence). The CDR3 reads CALWEVRLELIKTF. The CDR3 coding sequence is TGTGCCTTGTGGGAGGTGCGTCTCGAATTGATCAAGACGTTT.